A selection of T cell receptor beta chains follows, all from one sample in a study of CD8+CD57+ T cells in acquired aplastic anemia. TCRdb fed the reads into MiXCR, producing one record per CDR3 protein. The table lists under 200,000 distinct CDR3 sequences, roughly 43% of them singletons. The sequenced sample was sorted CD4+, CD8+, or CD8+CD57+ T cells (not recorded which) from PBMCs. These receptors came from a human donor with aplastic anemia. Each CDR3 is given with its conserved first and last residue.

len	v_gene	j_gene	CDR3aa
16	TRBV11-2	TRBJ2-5	CASSLEGPSSQKTQYF
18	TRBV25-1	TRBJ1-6	CASSEAPLDSFYNSPLHF
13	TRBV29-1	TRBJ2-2	CSVGLAGTGELFF
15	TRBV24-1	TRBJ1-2	CATSDSPVDSDGYTF
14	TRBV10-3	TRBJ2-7	CAISDEVAAYEQYF
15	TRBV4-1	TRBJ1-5	CASSQRQGSGQPQHF
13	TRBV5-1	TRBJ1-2	CASSLTGELGYTF
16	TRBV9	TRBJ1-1	CASSAFEQGAYTEAFF
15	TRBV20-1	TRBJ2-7	CSARDLRRSSYEQYF
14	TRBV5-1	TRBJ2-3	CASKGTSGIYEQYF
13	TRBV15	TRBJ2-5	CATSRGYQETQYF
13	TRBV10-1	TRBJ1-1	CASRRDRNTEAFF
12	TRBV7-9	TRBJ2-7	CASSGGTYEQYF
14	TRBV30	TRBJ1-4	CAWSQGPPNEKLFF
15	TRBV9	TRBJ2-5	CASSAHDRGRETQYF
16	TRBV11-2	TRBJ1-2	CASSPQTGLSDYGCTF
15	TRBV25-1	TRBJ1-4	CASSRTGLANEKLFF
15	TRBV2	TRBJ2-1	CASSSGQGSYNEQFF
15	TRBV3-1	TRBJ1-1	CASSQRGGTNTEAFF
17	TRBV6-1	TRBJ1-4	CASRGTGGGRANEKLFF
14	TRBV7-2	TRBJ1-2	CASSSSGQGYGYTF
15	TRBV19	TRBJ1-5	CASSMTSRSNQPQHF
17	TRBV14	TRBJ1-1	CASSQDTGAGWNTEAFF
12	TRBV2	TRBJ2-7	CATRTQLVTQYF
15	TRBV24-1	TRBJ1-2	CATSDPGQSLYGYTF